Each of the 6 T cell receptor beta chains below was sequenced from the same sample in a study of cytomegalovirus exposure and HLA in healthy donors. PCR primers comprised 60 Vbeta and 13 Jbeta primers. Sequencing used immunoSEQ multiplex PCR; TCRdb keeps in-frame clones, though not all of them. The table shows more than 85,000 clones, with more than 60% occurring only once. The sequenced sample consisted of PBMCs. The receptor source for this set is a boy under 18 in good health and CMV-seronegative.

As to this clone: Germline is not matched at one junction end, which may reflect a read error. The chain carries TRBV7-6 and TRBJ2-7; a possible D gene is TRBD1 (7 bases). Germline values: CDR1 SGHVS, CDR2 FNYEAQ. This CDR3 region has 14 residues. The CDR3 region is CASSVGGQAGEQHF. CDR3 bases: TGTGCCAGCAGCGTGGGAGGACAGGCCGGCGAGCAGCACTTC.

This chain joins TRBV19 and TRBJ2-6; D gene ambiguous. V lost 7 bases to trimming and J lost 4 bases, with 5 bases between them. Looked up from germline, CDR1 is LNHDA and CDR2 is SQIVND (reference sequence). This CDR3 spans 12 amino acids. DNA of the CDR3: TGTGCCAGTACCCTGGGGGCCAACGTCCTGACTTTC. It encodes CASTLGANVLTF.

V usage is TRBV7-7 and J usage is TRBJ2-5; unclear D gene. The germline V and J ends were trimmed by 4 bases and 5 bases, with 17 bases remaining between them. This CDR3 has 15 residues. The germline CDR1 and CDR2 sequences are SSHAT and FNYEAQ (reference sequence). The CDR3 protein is CASSSGWLRLETQYF. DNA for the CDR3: TGTGCCAGCAGCTCGGGTTGGTTACGCTTGGAGACCCAGTACTTC.

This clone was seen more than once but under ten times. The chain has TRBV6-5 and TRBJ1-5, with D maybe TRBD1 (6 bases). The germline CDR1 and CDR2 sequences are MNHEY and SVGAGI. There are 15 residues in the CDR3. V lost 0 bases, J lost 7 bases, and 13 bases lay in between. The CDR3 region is CASSYSRQVGQPQHF. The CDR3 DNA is TGTGCCAGCAGTTACTCGAGACAGGTCGGCCAGCCCCAGCATTTT.

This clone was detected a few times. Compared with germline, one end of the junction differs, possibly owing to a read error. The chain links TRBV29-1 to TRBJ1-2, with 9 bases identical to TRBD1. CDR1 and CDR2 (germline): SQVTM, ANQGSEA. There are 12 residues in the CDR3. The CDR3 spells CSVPSGTGWSSF. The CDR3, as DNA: TGCAGCGTCCCATCGGGGACAGGGTGGTCCTCCTTC.

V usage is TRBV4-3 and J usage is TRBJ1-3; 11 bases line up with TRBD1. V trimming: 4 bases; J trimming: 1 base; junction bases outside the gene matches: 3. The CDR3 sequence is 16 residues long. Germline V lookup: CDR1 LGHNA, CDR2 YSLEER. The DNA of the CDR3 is TGCGCCAGCAGCCCGGACAGGGGGCTTTCTGGAAACACCATATATTTT. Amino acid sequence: CASSPDRGLSGNTIYF.